These 9 T cell receptor beta chains were sequenced from one sample in a study of beta chain features in type 1 diabetes. The investigators reverse transcribed all of the isolated RNA, so they sequenced expressed TCRB transcripts. The table came from immunoSEQ multiplex PCR; TCRdb's copy has only in-frame clones and leaves some out. This sample has more than 550,000 clones; roughly 13% occur once, and the top ten carry 0.03% to 0.04%. Study-wide points: Type 1 diabetes patients showed a moderate but significant shortening of TCRB CDR3s in all four CD4+ subsets.

No antigens are known for them. The sequenced sample was naive CD4+ T cells from blood. The source of these receptors is a man aged 18-30 years with type 1 diabetes.

This clone was seen more than once but under ten times. The V and J genes are TRBV21-1 and TRBJ2-3; the DNA was not compared with TRBD1, the D call given in the table. TRBV21-1 is noted as a pseudogene. The CDR3 sequence is 14 residues long. CDR3 sequence reads: CASRPTGGTDTQYF. The CDR3 nucleotides are TGTGCCAGCAGACCGACAGGGGGCACAGATACGCAGTATTTT.

The genes are TRBV1 and TRBJ2-3; the table's TRBD1 call for D was not verified on the DNA. TRBV1 is deemed a pseudogene. This CDR3 region has 16 residues. The CDR3 region is CTSSLPWTGKTDTQYF. The CDR3 bases are TGCACCAGCAGCCTACCTTGGACAGGGAAGACAGATACGCAGTATTTT.

The CDR3 reads CASGLLGSTDTQYF. CDR3 nucleotide sequence: TGTGCTAGTGGACTACTGGGCAGCACAGATACGCAGTATTTT. The rearrangement joins TRBV12-5 to TRBJ2-3; no clear D. V lost 6 bases and J 0 bases, leaving 10 bases between the germline ends. This CDR3 is built from 14 residues. CDR1 and CDR2 from the germline V gene are LGHNT and FRNRAP.

The chain links TRBV30 to TRBJ2-1; 13 positions match TRBD2. This CDR3 is built from 15 residues. Germline loops: CDR1 GTSNPN, CDR2 SVGIG (reference sequence). With 3 bases clipped from V and 3 bases from J, the junction kept 2 bases outside the gene matches. In DNA form, the CDR3 reads TGTGCCTGGAGGAGGACTAGCGGGAGCTACAATGAGCAGTTCTTC. Translated, it gives CAWRRTSGSYNEQFF.

V usage is TRBV2 and J usage is TRBJ2-1; perhaps TRBD2 as D (7 bases). Germline V gene data show CDR1 as SNHLY and CDR2 as FYNNEI. The CDR3 extends over 15 amino acids. The V end was cut by 1 base, the J end by 5 bases, with 12 bases between. The CDR3 sequence: CASSEVKGGHNEQFF. In DNA form, the CDR3 reads TGTGCCAGCAGTGAAGTCAAGGGGGGGCACAATGAGCAGTTCTTC.

This clone was observed a few times. V and J are TRBV15 and TRBJ2-5; D ambiguous. This CDR3 contains 12 residues. V was trimmed by 0 bases and J by 4 bases, leaving 3 bases between them. The germline CDR1 and CDR2 sequences are LNHNV and YYDKDF (reference sequence). CDR3 nucleotide sequence: TGTGCCACCAGCAGAGATTTAGAGACCCAGTACTTC. The encoded protein is CATSRDLETQYF. Full variable domain (rest looked up from reference TRBV15 and TRBJ2-5): DAMVIQNPRYQVTQFGKPVTLSCSQTLNHNVMYWYQQKSSQAPKLLFHYYDKDFNNEADTPDNFQSRRPNTSFCFLDIRSPGLGDTAMYLCATSRDLETQYFGPGTRLLVL.

This clone was seen a handful of times. This chain joins TRBV4-1 and TRBJ2-2, with D tentatively TRBD2 (6 bases). There are 15 residues in the CDR3. Trimming pared 2 bases from V and 6 bases from J, leaving 13 bases between. Germline CDR1 MGHRA, CDR2 YSYEKL. The CDR3: CASSQSRESAGELFF. The CDR3 region has the DNA TGCGCCAGCAGCCAATCTCGGGAGTCCGCCGGGGAGCTGTTTTTT.

Comments on this clone: At the DNA level, this CDR3 is encoded by other sequences in the same sample as well. The V call is TRBV28, the J call TRBJ2-3; TRBD2 agrees at 8 bases. The CDR3 is 15 amino acids. Germline-derived CDR1 and CDR2 are MDHEN and SYDVKM. V lost 3 bases to trimming and J lost 3 bases; unmatched junction nucleotides: 5. CDR3 in amino acids: CASSLAGLGTDTQYF. DNA of the CDR3: TGTGCCAGCAGTTTGGCGGGACTAGGGACAGATACGCAGTATTTT.

This clone was seen more than once but under ten times. The chain employs TRBV2 and TRBJ2-7; unclear D gene. V was shortened by 5 bases and J by 2 bases, with 7 bases between the two germline ends. There are 12 residues in the CDR3. Germline V gene sequence: CDR1 SNHLY, CDR2 FYNNEI. The CDR3, as DNA: TGTGCCAGCAGTACAGATACCTACGAGCAGTACTTC. This gives the protein CASSTDTYEQYF.